This T cell receptor beta chain was captured in a study of T-cell reconstitution after alpha-beta-depleted transplantation in children. Study-level findings and limits: Certain patients had high TCRbeta diversity at day 60, and it came from recipient T cells and thymic progenitors that survived.

Comment on this clonotype: Its antigen is not known.

Library preparation (for TCRbeta) was performed with unique molecular identifiers. One entry per CDR3 protein, called by TCRdb with MiXCR from the PCR reads. The repertoire has around 580,000 distinct CDR3 sequences, under 30% of them found once; the top ten carry approximately 14%. This receptor was identified in a boy in the first two years of life who had a stem cell transplant for acute myeloid leukemia, so the T cells may come from the graft donor. The sample consisted of PBMCs, mostly from graft donor cells, taken 360 days after TCRalphabeta/CD19-depleted stem cell transplant.

As DNA, the CDR3 is TGTGCCAGCGGTTCTAGCGGGGGCAATGAGCAGTTCTTC. As protein: CASGSSGGNEQFF. The chain joins TRBV5-5 to TRBJ2-1; 10 bases are a match to TRBD2. Germline assignment: CDR1 SGHKS and CDR2 YYEKEE (reference sequence). The CDR3 has 13 amino acids. J was trimmed by 6 bases and V by 7 bases; bases with no gene match: 4.